This T cell receptor beta chain was sequenced during a study of T cells in Graves' hyperthyroidism and ophthalmopathy. Overall study context: Peripheral blood was secured at the point of initial diagnosis, before any treatment.

Germline lookup yields CDR1 LNHDA and CDR2 SQIVND (reference sequence). J gave up 5 bases and V 3 bases, and 1 base lay outside the gene matches. The CDR3 is made up of 14 amino acids. Findings and caveats of the study: The model foresaw ophthalmopathy a median approximately 6.3 months prior to onset.

This clonotype was counted only a few times. Its antigen is unknown. RNA transcripts yielded amplified TCR beta CDR3 regions. A first-round RT-PCR of the TCR CDR3 used the HTBI primer set. In TCRdb, the multiplex PCR reads were re-called with MiXCR into one record per CDR3 protein. The table has fewer than 550,000 distinct CDR3 sequences, 15% to 18% seen once. The V call is TRBV19, the J call TRBJ2-2, with 9 bases that match TRBD1. Sequencing was done on a sample of blood. The receptor comes from a woman younger than 35 with Graves' hyperthyroidism. The CDR3 sequence: CASSIGQGTGELFF. The CDR3 DNA is TGTGCCAGTAGTATCGGACAGGGGACCGGGGAGCTGTTTTTT. Full variable domain (missing parts from reference TRBV19 and TRBJ2-2): DGGITQSPKYLFRKEGQNVTLSCEQNLNHDAMYWYRQDPGQGLRLIYYSQIVNDFQKGDIAEGYSVSREKKESFPLTVTSAQKNPTAFYLCASSIGQGTGELFFGEGSRLTVL.